This T cell receptor (beta chain) was observed in a study of OX40 agonist ivuxolimab in advanced cancers. Describing the broader study: Ivuxolimab was a fully human IgG2 agonistic monoclonal antibody targeting the costimulatory receptor OX40 (CD134). Intravenous ivuxolimab was administered to patients every 2 weeks at six dose levels: 0.01, 0.1, 0.3, 1.5, 3 and 10 mg/kg. Of the roughly 53 patients in dose escalation, 19 had hepatocellular carcinoma, approximately 15 had melanoma, 9 had renal cell carcinoma and 9 had head and neck cancer. A male proportion of 75% to 85% and a mean age of approximately 55 years, ranging from about 23 to 90, were recorded for the dose-escalation cohort. Prior anti-PD-1, anti-PD-L1 or anti-CTLA-4 therapy was permitted, and about two fifths of dose-escalation patients had received checkpoint inhibitors. Three dose-escalation patients achieved partial responses, one with hepatocellular carcinoma and two with cutaneous melanoma. The point of sequencing TCRbeta in the periphery was to test whether ivuxolimab changed TCR sequence diversity and drove clonal T-cell expansion. The paper reports the monotherapy dose-escalation portion (N of about 51 patients) of the phase I ivuxolimab trial. Results the study describes overall, beyond this receptor: In the 0.1-3.0 mg/kg groups, partial responders had among the lowest normalized peripheral clonal expansion, particularly in CD8+ T cells. Low levels of normalized T-cell clonal expansion were also shown by some nonresponding patients. On average, CD8+ T cells showed more expanded clones than CD4+ T cells after ivuxolimab. Which antigens the clonally expanded peripheral T cells were specific for was not determined. At doses of 0.1 to 3.0 mg/kg, clonal expansion of both CD4+ and CD8+ blood T cells was observed from baseline to week 6.

To sequence the TCRbeta CDR3 region, genomic DNA was isolated from the sorted cells. The immunoSEQ Assay was used to sequence the TCRbeta CDR3 regions. The clones in this table, taken by TCRdb from immuneACCESS, are in-frame only. Not every clone is retained; where verified, under half of the shortfall comes from an unresolved V gene, and the cause of the rest is unknown. For this sample there are roughly 72,000 clones; approximately 94% appear just once. Approximately 15% of the sample comes from the top ten. This clone was found once. Its cognate antigen has yet to be identified. No quality values exist for individual bases; no much larger clone is one base distant. Patients with a history of autoimmune disease or receiving systemic immunosuppression were excluded from the trial. Peripheral blood for TCR sequencing was collected from all dose cohorts at baseline, on cycle 4 day 1, and on cycle 7 day 1. The samples were taken from a phase I, first-in-human, multicenter, open-label dose-escalation trial of ivuxolimab. Adults with locally advanced or metastatic melanoma, renal cell carcinoma, hepatocellular carcinoma or head and neck squamous cell carcinoma were enrolled in the trial. Before TCR sequencing, CD4+ and CD8+ T cells were separately sorted from peripheral blood.

The CDR3 starts with the cysteine, ends with the phenylalanine, and has 15 residues. Here the CDR3 DNA is all that survives: 45 bases in frame from base 1. Deletion took 1 base off V and 5 bases off J, with a span of 12 bases between the germline ends. CDR1 and CDR2 are drawn from the germline V gene (reference sequence): LNHDA, SQIVND. This chain is built from TRBV19 and TRBJ2-1; the D gene remains uncertain. The TCR was taken from an adult with an advanced solid tumor such as melanoma, head and neck, liver or kidney cancer. The sequences come from CD4+ or CD8+ T cells sorted from blood, collected in a trial of the OX40 agonist ivuxolimab. The DNA sequence follows: TGTGCCAGTAGTATAGCCGGTCGACTGAACAATGAGCAGTTCTTC. It is translated as CASSIAGRLNNEQFF. Supplemented by the reference TRBV19 and TRBJ2-1 proteins around the CDR3, the complete variable domain is DGGITQSPKYLFRKEGQNVTLSCEQNLNHDAMYWYRQDPGQGLRLIYYSQIVNDFQKGDIAEGYSVSREKKESFPLTVTSAQKNPTAFYLCASSIAGRLNNEQFFGPGTRLTVL.